The present entry profiles one T cell receptor beta chain with its context. The sample is drawn from a study of cytomegalovirus exposure and HLA in healthy donors. Use of 60 Vbeta and 13 Jbeta primers characterized the PCR. Assay: immunoSEQ multiplex PCR; the TCRdb copy retains only in-frame clones and omits some. Here the sample table reports some 160,000 clones. Trimming stripped 0 bases from V and 3 bases from J, with 9 bases between. Per germline, CDR1 SGHNT and CDR2 YYREEE (reference sequence). The CDR3 totals 15 residues. The sample comprised PBMCs. This rearrangement joins TRBV5-4 to TRBJ2-2; no reliable D call. This TCR was sampled from a man aged 25-45 years in good health and CMV-seronegative. The DNA of the CDR3 is TGTGCCAGCAGCTTGGGACTGGCGCACACCGGGGAGCTGTTTTTT. Amino acids: CASSLGLAHTGELFF.